These 5 T cell receptor beta chains were sequenced from one sample in a study of OX40 agonist ivuxolimab in advanced cancers. The method was immunoSEQ multiplex PCR; TCRdb's version includes in-frame clones alone and lacks a portion of them. Of about 82,000 clones listed, 92% were seen once; the top ten hold over 0.6%. This sample comprised CD4+ or CD8+ T cells sorted from blood, obtained in a trial of the OX40 agonist ivuxolimab. The origin of the receptors is an adult with an advanced solid tumor such as melanoma, head and neck, liver or kidney cancer.

The rearrangement uses TRBV7-3 and TRBJ2-3; a possible D gene is TRBD2 (6 bases). CDR1 is SGHTA and CDR2 is FQGTGA in the germline V gene. V was trimmed by 5 bases and J by 3 bases, leaving 12 bases between them. There are 14 residues in the CDR3. The chain's CDR3 is CASSPTLATDTQYF. DNA for the CDR3: TGTGCCAGCAGCCCAACTCTAGCGACAGATACGCAGTATTTT.

The genes are TRBV2 and TRBJ2-2; 7 bases line up with TRBD2. The germline gives CDR1 SNHLY, CDR2 FYNNEI. This CDR3 is 12 amino acids long. V trimming: 8 bases; J trimming: 6 bases; junction bases outside the gene matches: 3. CDR3 protein: CASGEGPGELFF. The DNA for the CDR3 is TGTGCCAGCGGGGAGGGCCCCGGGGAGCTGTTTTTT.

The V gene is TRBV5-1, the J gene TRBJ1-2, with TRBD1 as a possible D gene (5 bases). The V gene lost 0 bases and the J gene lost 8 bases, with 20 bases spanning the gap. CDR1 SGHRS and CDR2 YFSETQ come from the germline V gene. This CDR3 region has 16 residues. CDR3 amino acids: CASSLDGTGNTGGYTF. CDR3 in DNA: TGCGCCAGCAGCTTGGACGGGACGGGAAATACAGGAGGCTACACCTTC.

The chain is built from TRBV5-6 and TRBJ1-6; TRBD1 matches at 9 bases. The trim removed 4 bases at V and 7 bases at J, leaving 15 bases unmatched. Germline loops: CDR1 SGHDT, CDR2 YYEEEE. The CDR3 sequence is 18 residues long. This CDR3 is CASSPSLTGGHANSPLHF. For the CDR3, the DNA is TGTGCCAGCAGCCCGAGCTTGACAGGGGGTCATGCCAATTCACCCCTCCACTTT.

This chain uses TRBV11-1 with TRBJ2-2; a weak D match, TRBD2 (5 bases). The ends were cut back, 4 bases at V and 7 bases at J, with 13 bases in the middle. This CDR3 has 14 residues. The germline V gene has CDR1 SGHAT and CDR2 FQDESV (reference sequence). This chain's CDR3 is CASSSLAISGELFF. DNA of the CDR3: TGTGCCAGCAGCTCCCTAGCCATAAGCGGGGAGCTGTTTTTT.